This is a list of T cell receptor beta chains from one sample in a study of metastatic and nonmetastatic thyroid tumors. TCRdb ran MiXCR on the PCR reads. The sample has about 15,000 clones; around 21% are singletons. Sequencing was carried out using adjacent normal tissue. Source of these receptors: a female donor with papillary thyroid cancer or a benign thyroid nodule (not recorded which). Some clones in this sample may be carry-over from other donors' samples. Each CDR3 is given with its conserved first and last residue. A D gene is named only where the DNA matches it firmly.

TRBV10-1	NA	CASSETGIDTEAFF
TRBV5-1	NA	CASRDGGSYEQYF
TRBV6-4	NA	CASRIVGFGASPSYEQYF
TRBV19	NA	CASSIKGTTEAFF
TRBV6-1	NA	CASSEDPEGEKLFF
TRBV5-1	NA	CASSLRGAMWENTEAFF
TRBV7-9	TRBD1	CASSRIGTGEKLFF
TRBV20-1	NA	CSAPPFRGSNEQYF
TRBV20-1	NA	CSARDRGREQFF
TRBV20-1	NA	CSAWTYSDAQYF
TRBV6-1	NA	CASSQKNRGLSNTEAFF
TRBV25-1	NA	CASSESWGGRDNSPLHF
TRBV10-2	NA	CASSQIYRDSYNSPLHF
TRBV12-3/TRBV12-4	NA	CASSPTRTALEYF
TRBV20-1	TRBD2	CSASPPLLAASTDTQYF
TRBV7-9	NA	CASSTSGADYGYTF
TRBV20-1	NA	CSARDPENTEAFF
TRBV30	TRBD1	CAWSSQGDEQYF
TRBV19	NA	CASRSGGGYGYTF
TRBV9	NA	CASSVEAGPYEQYF
TRBV14	NA	CASSPRGNSPLHF
TRBV11-2	NA	CASKGGPTNYGYTF